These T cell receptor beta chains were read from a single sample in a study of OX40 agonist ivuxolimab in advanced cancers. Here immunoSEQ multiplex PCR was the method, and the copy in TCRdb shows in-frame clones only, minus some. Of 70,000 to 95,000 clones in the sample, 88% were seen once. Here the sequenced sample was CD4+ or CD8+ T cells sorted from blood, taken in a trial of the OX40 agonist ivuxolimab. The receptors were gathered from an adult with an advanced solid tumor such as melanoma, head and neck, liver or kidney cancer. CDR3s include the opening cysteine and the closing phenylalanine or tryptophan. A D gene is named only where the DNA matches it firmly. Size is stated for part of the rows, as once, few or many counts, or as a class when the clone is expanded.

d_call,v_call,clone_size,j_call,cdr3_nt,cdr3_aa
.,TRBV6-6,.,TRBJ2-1,TGTGCCAGCAGGCCACTAGCTGACGAGCAGTTCTTC,CASRPLADEQFF
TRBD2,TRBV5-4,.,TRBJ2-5,TGTGCCAGCAGTCCAACTAGCGGGAGGAGAGAGACCCAGTACTTC,CASSPTSGRRETQYF
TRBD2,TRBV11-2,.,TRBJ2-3,TGTGCCAGCAGCTTAAAGCGGGGGGCTGGGTTGACAGATACGCAGTATTTT,CASSLKRGAGLTDTQYF
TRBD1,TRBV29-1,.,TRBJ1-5,TGCAGCGTCCGAGGGACAGATCCCAATCAGCCCCAGCATTTT,CSVRGTDPNQPQHF
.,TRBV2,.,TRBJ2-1,TGTGCCAGCAGTGGGGAGTGGAGCAATGAGCAGTTCTTC,CASSGEWSNEQFF
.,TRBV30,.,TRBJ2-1,TGTGCCTGGAGTAGTATTTCCCACAATGAGCAGTTCTTC,CAWSSISHNEQFF
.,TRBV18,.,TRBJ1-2,TGTGCCAGCTCTCGACAGGTCGCTGGCTACACCTTC,CASSRQVAGYTF
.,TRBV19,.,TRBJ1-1,TGTGCCAGTAGTACCCAGACGGGGACTGAAGCTTTCTTT,CASSTQTGTEAFF
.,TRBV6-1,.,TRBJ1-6,TGTGCCAGCACCGAGACAGCTTCACCCCTCCACTTT,CASTETASPLHF
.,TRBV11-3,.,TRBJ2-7,TGTGCCAGCAGCTTGGGAGACGCCAACGGGATCGAGCAGTACTTC,CASSLGDANGIEQYF
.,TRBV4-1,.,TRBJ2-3,TGCGCCAGCAGCCAAGTAGGTAAGGAGGGAGGCACAGATACGCAGTATTTT,CASSQVGKEGGTDTQYF
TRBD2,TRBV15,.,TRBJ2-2,TGTGCCACCCGGGTCCCGGGGGGCACCGGGGAGCTGTTTTTT,CATRVPGGTGELFF
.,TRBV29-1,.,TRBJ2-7,TGCAGCGTTGAAGGGGTAGGCTACGAGCAGTACTTC,CSVEGVGYEQYF
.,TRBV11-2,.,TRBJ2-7,TGTGCCAGCAGCTTAGCTCTAGAGCAGTACTTC,CASSLALEQYF
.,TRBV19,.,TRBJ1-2,TGTGCCAGTAGTATCCCAGAGGGCTATGGCTACACCTTC,CASSIPEGYGYTF
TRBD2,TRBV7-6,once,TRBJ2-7,TGTGCCAGCAGCCGGCTAGCGGGGGACTCCTACGAGCAGTACTTC,CASSRLAGDSYEQYF
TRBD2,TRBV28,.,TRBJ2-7,TGTGCCAGCAGTTTAGGGTTCAGCGGGAGGTTTTACGAGCAGTACTTC,CASSLGFSGRFYEQYF
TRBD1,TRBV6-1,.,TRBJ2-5,TGTGCCAGCAGTGAGGAAACAGGGGGTCCCAAGGAGACCCAGTACTTC,CASSEETGGPKETQYF
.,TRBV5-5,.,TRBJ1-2,TGTGCCAGCAGCTTGGCGAGAGGGAGAGACGGCTACACCTTC,CASSLARGRDGYTF
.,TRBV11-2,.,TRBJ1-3,TGTGCCAGCAGCTTAGTGTTCGGAGTTAGAAACACCATATATTTT,CASSLVFGVRNTIYF
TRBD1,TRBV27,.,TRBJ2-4,TGTGCCAGCAGTTTAGGCAGGGGGAGAGGGAACATTCAGTACTTC,CASSLGRGRGNIQYF
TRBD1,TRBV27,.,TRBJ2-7,TGTGCCAGCAGGGAAACGGACAGGCAGGGAGCCTACGAGCAGTACTTC,CASRETDRQGAYEQYF
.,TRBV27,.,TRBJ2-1,TGTGCCAGCAGTTTAATATGGCAGGGGGGAGGAATAGCTAGGAATGAGCAGTTCTTC,CASSLIWQGGGIARNEQFF
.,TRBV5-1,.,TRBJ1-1,TGCGCCAGCAGCTTGGTATTCGGAGTGAACACTGAAGCTTTCTTT,CASSLVFGVNTEAFF
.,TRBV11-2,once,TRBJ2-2,TGTGCCAGCAAACTACCTGCGAACACCGGGGAGCTGTTTTTT,CASKLPANTGELFF
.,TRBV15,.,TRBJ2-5,TGTGCCACCAGCCGAGACCGGGTAGAGACCCAGTACTTC,CATSRDRVETQYF
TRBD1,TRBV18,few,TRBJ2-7,TGTGCCAGCTCTCAGGACAGGAGCTCCTACGAGCAGTACTTC,CASSQDRSSYEQYF
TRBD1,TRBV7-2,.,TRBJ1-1,TGTGCCAGCAGCTTAGGGACCAGGGGGGGAGCTTTCTTT,CASSLGTRGGAFF
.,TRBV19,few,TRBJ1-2,TGTGCCAGCAAGACAGCCAATAACTATGGCTACACCTTC,CASKTANNYGYTF
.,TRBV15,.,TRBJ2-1,TGTGCCACCAGCAGAGCTACGGGTTCTAGTGAGCAGTTCTTC,CATSRATGSSEQFF
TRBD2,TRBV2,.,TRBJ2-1,TGTGCCAGCAGGTCATCCGGGACTACCAATGAGCAGTTCTTC,CASRSSGTTNEQFF
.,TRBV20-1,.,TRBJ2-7,TGCAGTGCTCCGATCATGGGCGAGCAGTACTTC,CSAPIMGEQYF
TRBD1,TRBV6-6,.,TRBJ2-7,TGTGCCAGCAGTGCCGGACAGGGTGCGAGGACCTACGAGCAGTACTTC,CASSAGQGARTYEQYF
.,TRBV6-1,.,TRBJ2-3,TGTGCCAGCAGTGAAACGGATCCCAGCACAGATACGCAGTATTTT,CASSETDPSTDTQYF
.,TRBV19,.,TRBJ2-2,TGTGCCAGTAATTACGGGACGAACACCGGGGAGCTGTTTTTT,CASNYGTNTGELFF
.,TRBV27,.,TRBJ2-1,TGTGCCAGCAGTTTATGGAAAGCCAATGAGCAGTTCTTC,CASSLWKANEQFF
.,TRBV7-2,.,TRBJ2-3,TGTGCCAGCAGCTCGATTAGCAGGGTGGATACGCAGTATTTT,CASSSISRVDTQYF
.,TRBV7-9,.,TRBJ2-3,TGTGCCAGCATATCGGGACCTAGCACAGATACGCAGTATTTT,CASISGPSTDTQYF
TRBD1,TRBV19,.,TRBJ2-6,TGTGCCAGTAGCACGACAGGGGGTGGGGCCAACGTCCTGACTTTC,CASSTTGGGANVLTF
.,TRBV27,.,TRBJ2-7,TGTGCCAGCAGTTTATTTTCCGGGCGTTCCTACGAGCAGTACTTC,CASSLFSGRSYEQYF
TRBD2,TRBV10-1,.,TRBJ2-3,TGCGCCAGCAGTGAGACGGGGGGGAGCACAGATACGCAGTATTTT,CASSETGGSTDTQYF
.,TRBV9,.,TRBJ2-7,TGTGCCAGCAGCGTAGCGGGTCTCGCCTACGAGCAGTACTTC,CASSVAGLAYEQYF
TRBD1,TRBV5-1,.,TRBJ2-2,TGCGCCAGCAGACGGACAGGGGAGGGCACCGGGGAGCTGTTTTTT,CASRRTGEGTGELFF
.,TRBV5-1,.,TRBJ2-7,TGCGCCAGCAGCTTGGAGCAAAGGGAAAGCAAGTACTTC,CASSLEQRESKYF
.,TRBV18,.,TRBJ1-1,TGTGCCAGCTCACCGCGCGAGGAAACTGAAGCTTTCTTT,CASSPREETEAFF
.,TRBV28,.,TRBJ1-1,TGTGCCAGCAGCTTCCTCAGGGGACGGACTGAAGCTTTCTTT,CASSFLRGRTEAFF
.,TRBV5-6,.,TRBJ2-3,TGTGCCAGCAGCTTGGTTGCCAGACTTGGCACAGATACGCAGTATTTT,CASSLVARLGTDTQYF
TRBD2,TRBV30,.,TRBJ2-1,TGTGCCTGGAGTACCGCGGGAGGTCCTCGGAATGAGCAGTTCTTC,CAWSTAGGPRNEQFF
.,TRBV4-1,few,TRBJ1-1,TGCGCCAGCAGCCAGAAAGAGAACACTGAAGCTTTCTTT,CASSQKENTEAFF
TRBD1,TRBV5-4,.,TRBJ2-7,TGTGCCAGCAGCCGACAGGGCCTCTCCTACGAGCAGTACTTC,CASSRQGLSYEQYF
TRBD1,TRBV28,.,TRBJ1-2,TGTGCCAGCAGTTTAGACAGGGTCTATGGCTACACCTTC,CASSLDRVYGYTF
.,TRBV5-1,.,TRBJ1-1,TGCGCCAGCACCGAAGGAGTGAACACTGAAGCTTTCTTT,CASTEGVNTEAFF
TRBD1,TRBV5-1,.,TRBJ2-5,TGCGCCAGCAGCTGGGACGACAGGGTTCCTGGGGAGACCCAGTACTTC,CASSWDDRVPGETQYF